This T cell receptor beta chain came from a study of CD8+ T cells in alopecia areata. Treatment reported: oral pan-JAK inhibitor, 5-10 mg twice daily. PBMCs served as the source from which CD4+ and CD8+ T cells were sorted. The authors extracted RNA and reverse transcribed it into cDNA as the sequencing template. Repertoires were generated with immunoSEQ multiplex PCR, while TCRdb's copy carries only in-frame clones and drops some. The data contain some 180,000 clones, 51% of them singletons. V lost 5 bases to trimming and J lost 4 bases; unmatched junction nucleotides: 5. This CDR3 has 15 residues. The germline gives CDR1 LNHDA, CDR2 SQIVND (reference sequence).

The chain has TRBV19 and TRBJ2-1; 10 bases agree with TRBD2. Sequences were derived from CD8+ T cells sorted from blood, sampled around week 52, from a patient treated with tofacitinib. The sequence was obtained from a human donor with alopecia areata. CDR3 DNA sequence: TGTGCCAGTAGTCCCACTAGCGGGATGTACAATGAGCAGTTCTTC. It codes for CASSPTSGMYNEQFF. The variable domain in full, completed from reference TRBV19 and TRBJ2-1, reads DGGITQSPKYLFRKEGQNVTLSCEQNLNHDAMYWYRQDPGQGLRLIYYSQIVNDFQKGDIAEGYSVSREKKESFPLTVTSAQKNPTAFYLCASSPTSGMYNEQFFGPGTRLTVL.